What follows describes a single TCR beta chain. The sample belongs to a study of blood T cells in healthy people across ages. PCR was performed a second time for about 7 to 11 cycles using a sample-barcoded 5' primer and a J-beta primer mix. A single record per CDR3 protein comes from TCRdb applying MiXCR to the 5' RACE reads. This table has around 1,900,000 distinct CDR3 sequences, roughly two fifths appearing once. The TCR was taken from a human donor in good health. Sequencing was performed on blood.

The CDR3 is CSARGQGPYEQYF. Written as DNA, the CDR3 is TGCAGTGCTCGGGGACAGGGCCCTTACGAGCAGTACTTC. The rearrangement uses TRBV20-1 and TRBJ2-7; TRBD1 agrees at 9 bases. Germline loops: CDR1 DFQATT, CDR2 SNEGSKA (reference sequence). The CDR3 sequence is 13 residues long. The V gene end was trimmed by 5 bases and the J gene end by 4 bases; junction bases not matched to a gene: 6.